Sequencing of this T cell receptor (beta chain) was carried out in a study of beta chain features in type 1 diabetes. Overall study findings and caveats: High-TCR-expressing cells could be over-represented by cDNA sequencing.

The entirety of the isolated RNA underwent reverse transcription, so expressed TCRB transcripts were sequenced. Using immunoSEQ multiplex PCR, the repertoire was profiled, and TCRdb retains in-frame clones only, with some absent. The sample holds hundreds of thousands of clones, around a sixth seen once. To note about this clone: Its cognate antigen is unknown.

Germline CDR1 is SGHAT and CDR2 is FQDESV (reference sequence). The CDR3 runs 14 residues. Trimming left V 0 bases short and J 12 bases short, with 17 bases between. The sequencing input was naive CD4+ T cells from blood. This sequence joins TRBV11-1 and TRBJ1-2; perhaps TRBD1 as D (5 bases). The source is a man between 18 and 29 years old in good health. DNA of the CDR3: TGTGCCAGCAGCTTAGCCGCATCGAGCAGGGAGAACACCTTC. It codes for CASSLAASSRENTF. Together with reference TRBV11-1 and TRBJ1-2, the CDR3 gives the full variable domain: EAEVAQSPRYKITEKSQAVAFWCDPISGHATLYWYRQILGQGPELLVQFQDESVVDDSQLPKDRFSAERLKGVDSTLKIQPAELGDSAMYLCASSLAASSRENTFGSGTRLTVV.